Following are 23 T cell receptor beta chains from one sample sequenced in a study of Graves' ophthalmopathy and Graves' hyperthyroidism. The TCR beta CDR3 regions underwent amplification from RNA transcripts. The workflow started with a first-round RT-PCR run with HTBI primers and then moved on to a second-round multiplex PCR. TCRdb reprocessed the multiplex PCR reads via MiXCR and lists one record per CDR3 protein. The sample holds approximately 160,000 distinct CDR3 sequences, under 40% seen once. Sequences were obtained from peripheral blood. The receptor set was obtained from a woman aged 40 to 55 with Graves' ophthalmopathy.

The chain combines TRBV28 with TRBJ2-7, with 9 bases lining up with TRBD1. Germline loops: CDR1 MDHEN, CDR2 SYDVKM. The length of the CDR3 is 15 residues. With 4 bases clipped from V and 4 bases from J, the junction kept 8 bases outside the gene matches. CDR3 amino acids: CASSSPTGGLYEQYF. CDR3 nucleotide sequence: TGTGCCAGCAGTTCCCCGACAGGGGGGTTGTACGAGCAGTACTTC.

This clonotype appeared a single time. The rearrangement joins TRBV30 to TRBJ1-1; no firm D call. Between the trimmed V and J ends, which lost 0 bases and 3 bases, there was a span of 11 bases. The CDR3 is made up of 14 amino acids. Germline V gene lookup returns CDR1 GTSNPN and CDR2 SVGIG (reference sequence). CDR3 loop: CAWSVNREHTEAFF. The CDR3 nucleotides are TGTGCCTGGAGTGTAAATAGGGAGCACACTGAAGCTTTCTTT.

This clonotype showed up many times. DNA for the CDR3: TGTGCCAGTAGTCAACGGGACTTCATCACCGGGGAGCTGTTTTTT. Translation gives CASSQRDFITGELFF. This rearrangement joins TRBV19 to TRBJ2-2; maybe TRBD2 (6 bases). The V end was cut by 5 bases, the J end by 4 bases, with 14 bases between. The CDR3 sequence is 15 residues long. Germline loops: CDR1 LNHDA, CDR2 SQIVND (reference sequence).

The chain carries TRBV6-2 or TRBV6-3 and TRBJ2-7, with 8 bases lining up with TRBD1. Unmatched junction bases numbered 10, after V lost 8 bases and J lost 4 bases. The V gene's germline CDR1 is MNHEY and CDR2 SVGEGT. The CDR3 length is 14 residues. This chain's CDR3 is CASARPGGGYEQYF. The CDR3, as DNA: TGTGCCAGCGCCAGGCCAGGGGGCGGTTACGAGCAGTACTTC.

The J gene is TRBJ2-5, the V gene TRBV11-2; the D call may be TRBD1 or TRBD2 (6 bases each). The CDR3 sequence is 18 residues long. From germline, CDR1 is SGHAT and CDR2 FQNNGV. V lost 4 bases, J lost 3 bases, and 24 bases lay in between. The CDR3 protein is CASSWGLAPRFREETQYF. The CDR3 DNA reads TGTGCCAGCAGCTGGGGGCTAGCGCCGCGTTTTCGGGAAGAGACCCAGTACTTC.

In its sample, this clonotype was seen many times. For the CDR3, the DNA is TGTGCCAGCAGTTTGACCGCCCCTGAAGCTTTCTTT. This encodes CASSLTAPEAFF. This chain joins TRBV28 and TRBJ1-1; no reliable D call. Germline values: CDR1 MDHEN, CDR2 SYDVKM. Trimming took off 3 bases at V and 6 bases at J, with 8 bases between the two ends. CDR3 length equals 12 residues.

The chain couples TRBV12-3 or TRBV12-4 to TRBJ1-3; D gene uncertain. Trimming pared 8 bases from V and 0 bases from J, leaving 11 bases between. This CDR3 spans 14 amino acids. The CDR3 here is CASDERSSGNTIYF. In DNA form, the CDR3 reads TGTGCCAGCGACGAACGGTCCTCTGGAAACACCATATATTTT.

This clonotype is a singleton in its sample. The chain has TRBV29-1 and TRBJ1-1; the D gene is possibly TRBD1 (5 bases). Germline-derived CDR1 and CDR2 are SQVTM and ANQGSEA. The CDR3 contains 13 residues. V was cut by 8 bases and J by 6 bases, with 19 bases left in between. The DNA of the CDR3 is TGCAGCTCCTTGGGGCAGGGTTCCGCTGAAGCTTTCTTT. This gives the protein CSSLGQGSAEAFF.

This clonotype was seen ten or more times. The gene calls are TRBV18 and TRBJ1-1; no clear D gene. CDR3 size: 14 residues. V lost 1 base to trimming and J lost 2 bases, with 8 bases between them. Germline CDR1 and CDR2: KGHSH and LQKENI. CDR3 sequence reads: CASSPQGVNTEAFF. In DNA, the CDR3 is TGTGCCAGCTCACCACAGGGAGTCAACACTGAAGCTTTCTTT.

This clonotype has at least ten counts. The rearrangement uses TRBV5-4 and TRBJ2-2; weak D call: TRBD2 (6 bases). Trimming left V 6 bases short and J 4 bases short, with 13 bases between. Germline CDR1 is SGHNT and CDR2 is YYREEE (reference sequence). This CDR3 is built from 14 residues. The CDR3 here is CASTQGGGTGELFF. CDR3 bases: TGTGCCAGCACCCAGGGAGGAGGCACCGGGGAGCTGTTTTTT.

This chain connects TRBV12-3 or TRBV12-4 to TRBJ2-7, with 8 bases lining up with TRBD2. The V gene end was trimmed by 3 bases and the J gene end by 4 bases; junction bases not matched to a gene: 8. The CDR3 consists of 15 residues. The CDR3 sequence: CASSFMREVRYEQYF. The CDR3 DNA is TGTGCCAGCAGTTTTATGCGGGAGGTAAGGTACGAGCAGTACTTC.

The chain uses TRBV19 and TRBJ2-7, with 8 bases that match TRBD1. The trim removed 3 bases at V and 0 bases at J, leaving 4 bases unmatched. CDR1 and CDR2 (germline): LNHDA, SQIVND (reference sequence). The CDR3 length is 15 residues. The CDR3 DNA follows: TGTGCCAGTAGTATCCGGACAGGGAGCTCCTACGAGCAGTACTTC. Its protein is CASSIRTGSSYEQYF.

This clonotype was seen only a few times. The J gene is TRBJ1-2, the V gene TRBV6-5; D is unresolved. There are 15 residues in the CDR3. The ends were cut back, 2 bases at V and 0 bases at J, with 10 bases in the middle. CDR1 MNHEY and CDR2 SVGAGI come from the germline V gene. The chain's CDR3 is CASSYEFESNYGYTF. DNA for the CDR3: TGTGCCAGCAGTTACGAATTCGAGTCTAACTATGGCTACACCTTC.

V and J are TRBV28 and TRBJ2-5; D gene ambiguous. CDR3 length: 15 amino acids. V gave up 3 bases and J gave up 0 bases, with 11 bases separating them. Germline loops: CDR1 MDHEN, CDR2 SYDVKM. CDR3 sequence: CASSFRRFHQETQYF. The DNA for the CDR3 is TGTGCCAGCAGTTTCCGCCGATTCCACCAAGAGACCCAGTACTTC.

Many counts were recorded for this clonotype. This chain joins TRBV7-8 and TRBJ1-6, with D uncertain. The CDR3 totals 15 residues. Trimming left V 1 base short and J 9 bases short, with 13 bases between. Looked up from germline, CDR1 is SGHVS and CDR2 is FQNEAQ. The CDR3 coding sequence is TGTGCCAGCAGCTTAGTCCGGGAGGGCCTTTCACCCCTCCACTTT. This codes for CASSLVREGLSPLHF.

The V and J genes are TRBV27 and TRBJ2-5; possibly TRBD2 for D (5 bases). CDR1 and CDR2 from the germline V gene are MNHEY and SMNVEV (reference sequence). The CDR3 length is 16 residues. V lost 2 bases, J lost 5 bases, and 18 bases lay in between. This CDR3 reads CASSLRSAPLGETQYF. The CDR3 nucleotides read TGTGCCAGCAGTTTAAGATCGGCCCCACTAGGGGAGACCCAGTACTTC.

This clonotype was seen ten or more times. The chain links TRBV27 to TRBJ1-5; D gene unclear. This CDR3 spans 14 amino acids. CDR1 is MNHEY, CDR2 SMNVEV, per germline (reference sequence). The V end lost 2 bases, the J end lost 3 bases, and 8 bases lay between the germline ends. Here the CDR3 reads CASSLTSLNQPQHF. In nucleotides, the CDR3 is TGTGCCAGCAGTTTAACAAGTCTCAATCAGCCCCAGCATTTT.

There are many counts of this clonotype. This rearrangement joins TRBV28 to TRBJ2-7, with unresolved D. Per germline, CDR1 MDHEN and CDR2 SYDVKM. The CDR3 length is 11 residues. Trimming stripped 7 bases from V and 8 bases from J, with 12 bases between. CDR3 sequence reads: CASTPKTKQYF. The CDR3 nucleotides read TGTGCCAGCACCCCTAAGACGAAGCAGTACTTC.

This clonotype was seen many times. The J gene is TRBJ1-1, the V gene TRBV6-2 or TRBV6-3; tentatively, D is TRBD1 (6 bases). The V gene's germline CDR1 is MNHEY and CDR2 SVGEGT. V shed 8 bases and J shed 2 bases, with 21 bases lying between them. This CDR3 is built from 16 residues. This chain's CDR3 is CASEGLRQVINTEAFF. The CDR3 DNA follows: TGTGCCAGCGAGGGGCTCCGACAGGTGATAAACACTGAAGCTTTCTTT.

At least ten counts were recorded for this clonotype. This chain joins TRBV14 and TRBJ1-1; TRBD1 matches at 7 bases. The germline gives CDR1 SGHDN, CDR2 FVKESK. The CDR3 is made up of 15 amino acids. V lost 4 bases to trimming and J lost 3 bases; unmatched junction nucleotides: 8. CDR3 loop: CASSPTTGVDTEAFF. The CDR3 nucleotides read TGTGCCAGCAGCCCCACTACAGGGGTTGACACTGAAGCTTTCTTT.

This clonotype was seen repeatedly, ten times or more. The chain links TRBV29-1 to TRBJ1-2; 7 bases fit TRBD1. There are 11 residues in the CDR3. The V gene end was trimmed by 5 bases and the J gene end by 8 bases; junction bases not matched to a gene: 5. Germline assignment: CDR1 SQVTM and CDR2 ANQGSEA. The CDR3 protein is CSVTGEGGYTF. CDR3 sequence (DNA): TGCAGCGTTACAGGGGAGGGAGGCTACACCTTC.

The chain employs TRBV7-2 and TRBJ2-5; no definite D call. This CDR3 is built from 14 residues. Deletions cut 3 bases from V and 1 base from J, with 9 bases between. The germline CDR1 and CDR2 sequences are SGHTA and FQGNSA. Here the CDR3 DNA reads TGTGCCAGCAGCTTCTATGCCCTCCAAGAGACCCAGTACTTC. This gives the protein CASSFYALQETQYF.

This clonotype was counted once. The genes are TRBV6-1 and TRBJ1-1; 8 nucleotides match TRBD1. The CDR3 contains 16 residues. Germline assignment: CDR1 MNHNS and CDR2 SASEGT. V shed 5 bases and J 3 bases; nucleotides not matched to a gene: 11. CDR3: CASSPGQGRGHTEAFF. CDR3 coding DNA: TGTGCCAGCAGTCCCGGACAGGGAAGAGGGCACACTGAAGCTTTCTTT.